One sample yielded the 7 T cell receptor beta chains listed below, sequenced in a study of blood T cell repertoires in COVID-19. Some clones are missing from TCRdb's copy, which holds only in-frame ones; the method was immunoSEQ multiplex PCR. The data show approximately 210,000 clones, nearly 90% seen once. Sequencing was performed on peripheral blood. The receptors shown here come from a woman in her thirties or forties who had recovered from COVID-19.

V and J are TRBV25-1 and TRBJ2-5; 9 bases are a match to TRBD1. The J segment lost 5 bases and the V segment lost 3 bases, leaving 10 bases of the junction unmatched. This CDR3 has 16 residues. Germline values: CDR1 MGHDK, CDR2 SYGVNS. CDR3 loop: CASSDYAGTGQETQYF. DNA for the CDR3: TGTGCCAGCAGTGACTACGCCGGGACAGGGCAGGAGACCCAGTACTTC.

J is TRBJ2-3 and V is TRBV3-1 (or the pseudogene TRBV3-2); 12 nucleotides align to TRBD2. V gave up 5 bases and J gave up 4 bases; unmatched junction bases: 7. The CDR3 spans 16 residues. Germline V lookup: CDR1 LGHDT, CDR2 YNNKEL (reference sequence). The CDR3 sequence: CASSARLAGAADTQYF. In DNA form, the CDR3 reads TGTGCCAGCAGCGCCCGACTAGCGGGAGCGGCAGATACGCAGTATTTT.

J is TRBJ1-2 and V is TRBV11-2; no clear D. CDR1 is SGHAT and CDR2 is FQNNGV in the germline V gene. The CDR3 loop spans 15 amino acids. V lost 0 bases to trimming and J lost 1 base, with 9 bases between them. DNA of the CDR3: TGTGCCAGCAGCTTAGACCAGCGCGTTAACTATGGCTACACCTTC. Translation: CASSLDQRVNYGYTF.

The chain recombines TRBV5-1 with TRBJ1-2; D uncertain. The germline CDR1 and CDR2 sequences are SGHRS and YFSETQ. The CDR3 is 14 residues long. V shed 0 bases and J shed 1 base, with 7 bases lying between them. The CDR3 reads CASSLATVNYGYTF. As DNA, the CDR3 is TGCGCCAGCAGCTTGGCTACAGTTAACTATGGCTACACCTTC. The whole variable domain, filled in from reference TRBV5-1 and TRBJ1-2, reads KAGVTQTPRYLIKTRGQQVTLSCSPISGHRSVSWYQQTPGQGLQFLFEYFSETQRNKGNFPGRFSGRQFSNSRSEMNVSTLELGDSALYLCASSLATVNYGYTFGSGTRLTVV.

The gene calls are TRBV30 and TRBJ1-1; D might be TRBD1 (5 bases). The CDR3 totals 13 residues. Trimming stripped 1 base from V and 8 bases from J, with 14 bases between. Germline V gives CDR1 GTSNPN, CDR2 SVGIG (reference sequence). CDR3 in DNA: TGTGCCTGGAGTGGGGGGGGGTTCGCCGAAGCTTTCTTT. Protein: CAWSGGGFAEAFF.

This chain connects TRBV3-1 (or the pseudogene TRBV3-2) to TRBJ2-1; maybe TRBD2 (6 bases). This CDR3 region has 15 residues. The V gene's germline CDR1 is LGHDT and CDR2 YNNKEL (reference sequence). Trimming stripped 4 bases from V and 9 bases from J, with 19 bases between. CDR3 DNA sequence: TGTGCCAGCAGCCCCTGGATCGGGAGAATGGGTGAGCAGTTCTTC. Protein product: CASSPWIGRMGEQFF.

The J gene is TRBJ1-2, the V gene TRBV4-1, with a possible D match to TRBD1 (6 bases). Per the germline V gene, CDR1 is MGHRA and CDR2 is YSYEKL. The V end was cut by 3 bases, the J end by 5 bases, with 16 bases between. The CDR3 runs to 15 residues. CDR3 coding DNA: TGCGCCAGCAGCCAGACGGACAGCGGGACTTATGGCTACACCTTC. This gives the protein CASSQTDSGTYGYTF.